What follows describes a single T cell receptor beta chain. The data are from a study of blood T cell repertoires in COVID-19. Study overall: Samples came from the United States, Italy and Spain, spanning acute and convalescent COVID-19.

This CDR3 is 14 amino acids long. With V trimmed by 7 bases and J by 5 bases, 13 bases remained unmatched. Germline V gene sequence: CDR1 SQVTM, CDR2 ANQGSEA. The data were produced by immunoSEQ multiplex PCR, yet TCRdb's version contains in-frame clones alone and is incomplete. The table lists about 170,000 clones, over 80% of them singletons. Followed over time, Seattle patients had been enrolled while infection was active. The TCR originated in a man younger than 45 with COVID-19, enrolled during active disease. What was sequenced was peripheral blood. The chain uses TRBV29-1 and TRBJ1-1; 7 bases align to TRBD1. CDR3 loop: CSARRQGSSTEAFF. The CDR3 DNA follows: TGCAGCGCCAGAAGACAGGGAAGTAGTACTGAAGCTTTCTTT.